A selection of T cell receptor beta chains follows, all from one sample in a study of CD8+ T cells in alopecia areata. Data came from immunoSEQ multiplex PCR; TCRdb stores just in-frame clones and leaves some out. The table has approximately 180,000 clones, 60% seen once; the top ten hold approximately 0.97%. Sequences were derived from CD4+ T cells sorted from blood, sampled at week 24, from a patient treated with tofacitinib. The receptors shown here come from a human donor with alopecia areata. Each CDR3 is given without its conserved first and last residue.

v_call: TRBV7-8
j_call: TRBJ2-1
cdr3_aa: ASSTPRVRAGGSNEQF

v_call: TRBV7-3
j_call: TRBJ2-7
cdr3_aa: ASSPQPAGSYEQY

v_call: TRBV30
j_call: TRBJ2-5
cdr3_aa: AWAYQRTVVETQY

v_call: TRBV4-1
j_call: TRBJ2-5
cdr3_aa: ASSQSPGRQETQY

v_call: TRBV9
j_call: TRBJ2-1
cdr3_aa: ASSVDAGGRNEQF

v_call: TRBV27
j_call: TRBJ2-7
cdr3_aa: ASSFLGAEQY

v_call: TRBV7-2
j_call: TRBJ1-1
cdr3_aa: ASSPSGLNTEAF

v_call: TRBV4-3
j_call: TRBJ2-5
cdr3_aa: ASSQGGREETQY

v_call: TRBV30
j_call: TRBJ1-1
cdr3_aa: AWMEGGVNTEAF

v_call: TRBV11-3
j_call: TRBJ2-1
cdr3_aa: ASSSGLAGAYNEQF

v_call: TRBV30
j_call: TRBJ1-5
cdr3_aa: AWSVKGQGNQPQH

v_call: TRBV29-1
j_call: TRBJ2-1
cdr3_aa: SVGLAGGIQF

v_call: TRBV11-2
j_call: TRBJ2-7
cdr3_aa: ASSFRQGLTYEQY

v_call: TRBV14
j_call: TRBJ2-2
cdr3_aa: ASSQKRDTGELF

v_call: TRBV29-1
j_call: TRBJ2-5
cdr3_aa: SVVSLYRETQY

v_call: TRBV30
j_call: TRBJ1-2
cdr3_aa: AWSSGVGTALCT

v_call: TRBV29-1
j_call: TRBJ1-2
cdr3_aa: SAGTGGAYGYT

v_call: TRBV7-2
j_call: TRBJ1-1
cdr3_aa: ATAKQGAMNTEAF

v_call: TRBV9
j_call: TRBJ2-7
cdr3_aa: ASSVGTSGGLPYEQY

v_call: TRBV9
j_call: TRBJ2-5
cdr3_aa: ASSKRLAGQETQY

v_call: TRBV30
j_call: TRBJ1-6
cdr3_aa: AWTQVDTYNSPLH

v_call: TRBV5-4
j_call: TRBJ2-3
cdr3_aa: ASSSGTSRGTDTQY

v_call: TRBV29-1
j_call: TRBJ1-1
cdr3_aa: SAANTEAF

v_call: TRBV6-1
j_call: TRBJ2-7
cdr3_aa: ASSPPSVYEQY

v_call: TRBV11-2
j_call: TRBJ1-1
cdr3_aa: ASSFTGQGWTGAF

v_call: TRBV29-1
j_call: TRBJ1-3
cdr3_aa: SAGQSGNTIY

v_call: TRBV29-1
j_call: TRBJ1-5
cdr3_aa: SVEPEAGQGFNQPQH

v_call: TRBV30
j_call: TRBJ2-1
cdr3_aa: AWSTTSSYNEQF

v_call: TRBV5-6
j_call: TRBJ1-6
cdr3_aa: ASSLAQGAGSPLH

v_call: TRBV29-1
j_call: TRBJ1-1
cdr3_aa: SVELYGTKNTEAF

v_call: TRBV9
j_call: TRBJ2-5
cdr3_aa: ASSVDPAGGNKETQY

v_call: TRBV6-6
j_call: TRBJ2-5
cdr3_aa: ASIWSGGETQY

v_call: TRBV30
j_call: TRBJ2-1
cdr3_aa: AWSGTSGAVEQF

v_call: TRBV7-3
j_call: TRBJ2-1
cdr3_aa: ASSSLSGMSYNEQF

v_call: TRBV9
j_call: TRBJ1-2
cdr3_aa: ASSVDTGNYGYT

v_call: TRBV7-2
j_call: TRBJ2-1
cdr3_aa: ASSQAPNEQF

v_call: TRBV27
j_call: TRBJ1-6
cdr3_aa: ASRGASYNSPLH

v_call: TRBV5-6
j_call: TRBJ1-6
cdr3_aa: ATAHRGSNSPLH

v_call: TRBV30
j_call: TRBJ1-3
cdr3_aa: AWSVYSRSGNTIY

v_call: TRBV27
j_call: TRBJ2-7
cdr3_aa: ASSFGPSYEQY

v_call: TRBV29-1
j_call: TRBJ2-1
cdr3_aa: SGTSGGAGEQF

v_call: TRBV30
j_call: TRBJ2-7
cdr3_aa: AWRAPGRTYEQY

v_call: TRBV7-9
j_call: TRBJ2-7
cdr3_aa: ASSEGWGYEQY

v_call: TRBV9
j_call: TRBJ1-2
cdr3_aa: ASSVGSRSRWGYT

v_call: TRBV7-2
j_call: TRBJ2-7
cdr3_aa: ASSLGETYEQY

v_call: TRBV30
j_call: TRBJ1-4
cdr3_aa: AWKRQSREKLF

v_call: TRBV7-2
j_call: TRBJ1-2
cdr3_aa: ASSSFEEAGGYT

v_call: TRBV18
j_call: TRBJ2-1
cdr3_aa: ASSPTGTGEQF

v_call: TRBV11-2
j_call: TRBJ2-3
cdr3_aa: ASSSRQGSADTQY

v_call: TRBV7-9
j_call: TRBJ1-1
cdr3_aa: ASSFRGEAF

v_call: TRBV5-1
j_call: TRBJ2-5
cdr3_aa: ASSPRGTDEETQY

v_call: TRBV29-1
j_call: TRBJ1-1
cdr3_aa: SVAIRNTEAF